Presented here are 8 T cell receptor beta chains from one specimen sequenced in a study of blood T cell repertoires in COVID-19. Sequencing was performed with immunoSEQ multiplex PCR; in TCRdb, only in-frame clones are kept and a portion is missing. The sample yields 300,000 or so clones, nearly 90% seen once. Sequencing was performed on PBMCs or T cells enriched from blood (not recorded which). All receptors come from a woman aged 25 to 45 who had recovered from COVID-19.

This chain links TRBV7-9 with TRBJ1-2, with a possible D match to TRBD1 (5 bases). V was pared by 1 base and J by 2 bases, with 5 bases between. CDR1 SEHNR and CDR2 FQNEAQ come from the germline V gene (reference sequence). This CDR3 is 13 amino acids long. CDR3 loop: CASSLGGNYGYTF. The CDR3 DNA sequence: TGTGCCAGCAGCTTAGGGGGCAACTATGGCTACACCTTC. Based on the CDR3 plus reference TRBV7-9 and TRBJ1-2, the full variable domain is DTGVSQNPRHKITKRGQNVTFRCDPISEHNRLYWYRQTLGQGPEFLTYFQNEAQLEKSRLLSDRFSAERPKGSFSTLEIQRTEQGDSAMYLCASSLGGNYGYTFGSGTRLTVV.

The genes are TRBV7-2 and TRBJ1-4, with 10 bases fitting TRBD1. The CDR3 totals 17 residues. Germline lookup yields CDR1 SGHTA and CDR2 FQGNSA. V was clipped by 5 bases and J by 3 bases; unmatched bases: 9. The CDR3 region is CASSLGTGENANEKLFF. In DNA, the CDR3 is TGTGCCAGCAGCCTCGGGACAGGGGAGAACGCTAATGAAAAACTGTTTTTT.

The rearrangement uses TRBV5-1 and TRBJ1-1; no firm D call. This CDR3 is 13 amino acids long. The germline CDR1 and CDR2 sequences are SGHRS and YFSETQ. V was cut by 4 bases and J by 0 bases, with 7 bases left in between. This chain's CDR3 is CASSAVVNTEAFF. In DNA, the CDR3 is TGCGCCAGCAGCGCAGTTGTGAACACTGAAGCTTTCTTT.

The chain employs TRBV30 and TRBJ1-4, with 7 bases fitting TRBD1. Per the germline V gene, CDR1 is GTSNPN and CDR2 is SVGIG (reference sequence). The CDR3 runs to 15 residues. The trim removed 4 bases at V and 0 bases at J, leaving 5 bases unmatched. CDR3 in amino acids: CAWKQGSATNEKLFF. The CDR3 nucleotides read TGTGCCTGGAAACAGGGGTCTGCAACTAATGAAAAACTGTTTTTT.

This rearrangement joins TRBV11-1 to TRBJ2-2; 9 positions agree with TRBD2. This CDR3 is 15 amino acids long. The junction had 9 bases not matched to a gene; V was cut back by 5 bases and J by 8 bases. CDR1 is SGHAT, CDR2 FQDESV, per germline (reference sequence). CDR3 in DNA: TGTGCCAGCAGCCGAGGACTAGCGTTTAGGGGGGAGCTGTTTTTT. Its translation is CASSRGLAFRGELFF.

This clone was counted only a few times. J is TRBJ1-2 and V is TRBV4-3; 7 positions agree with TRBD1. Germline assignment: CDR1 LGHNA and CDR2 YSLEER. This CDR3 is built from 15 residues. V was pared by 1 base and J by 8 bases, with 10 bases of the junction left unmatched. The CDR3 coding sequence is TGCGCCAGCAGCCAAGTGGGGCAGGGGGGACGAGGCTACACCTTC. Amino acids: CASSQVGQGGRGYTF.

This clone has more than one count but fewer than ten. The genes are TRBV28 and TRBJ1-5; possibly TRBD1 for D (6 bases). V was trimmed by 5 bases and J by 0 bases, leaving 8 bases between them. This CDR3 has 14 residues. CDR1 MDHEN and CDR2 SYDVKM come from the germline V gene. The CDR3 loop reads CASSRGHSNQPQHF. CDR3 nucleotide sequence: TGTGCCAGCAGTAGGGGACATAGCAATCAGCCCCAGCATTTT.

V usage is TRBV7-2 and J usage is TRBJ1-3, with D possibly TRBD1 on 6 matching bases. Looked up from germline, CDR1 is SGHTA and CDR2 is FQGNSA. The CDR3 covers 18 residues. V was clipped by 2 bases and J by 0 bases, with 17 bases between them. The CDR3 reads CASSLIFWDTSSGNTIYF. As DNA, the CDR3 is TGTGCCAGCAGCTTAATTTTCTGGGACACGAGCTCTGGAAACACCATATATTTT.